This T cell receptor beta chain comes out of a study of T cell repertoires in cytomegalovirus infection (dated by TCRdb to about 2019). Background on the whole study: Donor HLA type was relevant to the analysis, as public TCR beta signatures indicated carriage of CMV infection together with the matching HLA type. Study-level results and caveats: Carriers of CMV infection plus the relevant HLA type were discriminated by the cumulative frequency of public TCR beta family members in the study cohort and in an independent roughly 320-donor cohort. The ex vivo response was dominated by HLA-C-restricted CMV-specific TCR beta clonotypes, which also provided the single most frequent clonotype in two of eight donors.

The CDR3 contains 12 residues, cysteine and phenylalanine counted. Just the 36-base CDR3 DNA is kept, in frame starting at base 1. V and J are trimmed by 6 bases and 8 bases, and the gene matches miss 4 bases of the junction. CDR1 SGHTA and CDR2 FQGTGA are derived from the germline V gene. This clonotype was counted at least ten times. The antigen it binds to is not known. The input lacks base qualities; no much larger clone sits a single base away. These reads were obtained on an Illumina HiSeq 1500. TCRdb reanalyzed the raw reads on its own, using fastp at Q25 for trimming and MiXCR for clone calling, and kept in-frame beta chains. Entries that share a CDR3 protein sequence are merged under the most common genes and DNA. For this sample the table gives roughly 500,000 distinct CDR3 sequences, of which more than 15% were detected only once. The ten biggest clones cover under 30% of the sample.

Recombination connected TRBV7-3 to TRBJ2-1, and TRBD2 aligns with 7 junction nucleotides. The origin of this receptor is a human donor in good health (CMV status not recorded). Some clones in this sample may be carry-over from other donors' samples. The specimen sequenced was CD8+ T cells from PBMCs. The DNA reads as follows: TGTGCCAGCAGTATGGGGGGGGATGAGCAGTTCTTC. The translation is CASSMGGDEQFF.